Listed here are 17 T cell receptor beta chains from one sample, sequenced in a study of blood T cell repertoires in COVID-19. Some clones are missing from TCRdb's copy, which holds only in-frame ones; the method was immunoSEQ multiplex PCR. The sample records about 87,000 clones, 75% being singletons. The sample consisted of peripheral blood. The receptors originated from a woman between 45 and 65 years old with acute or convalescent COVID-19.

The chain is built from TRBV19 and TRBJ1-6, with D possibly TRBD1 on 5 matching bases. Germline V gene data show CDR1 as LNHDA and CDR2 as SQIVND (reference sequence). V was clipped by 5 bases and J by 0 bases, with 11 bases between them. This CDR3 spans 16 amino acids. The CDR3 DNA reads TGTGCCAGTAGTGCTGTCGGGGGCTCCTATAATTCACCCCTCCACTTT. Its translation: CASSAVGGSYNSPLHF.

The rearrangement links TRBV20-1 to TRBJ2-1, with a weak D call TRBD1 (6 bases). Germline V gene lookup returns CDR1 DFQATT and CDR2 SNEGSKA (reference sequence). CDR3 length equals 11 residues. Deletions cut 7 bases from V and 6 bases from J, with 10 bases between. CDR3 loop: CSVGRGNEQFF. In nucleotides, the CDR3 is TGCAGTGTCGGCAGGGGCAATGAGCAGTTCTTC.

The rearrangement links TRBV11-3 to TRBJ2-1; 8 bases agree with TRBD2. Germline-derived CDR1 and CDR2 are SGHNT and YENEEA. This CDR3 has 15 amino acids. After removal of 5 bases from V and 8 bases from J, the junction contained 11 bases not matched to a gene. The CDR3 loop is CASSVRGGPSDEQFF. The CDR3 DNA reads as TGTGCCAGCAGCGTACGCGGGGGGCCGTCGGATGAGCAGTTCTTC.

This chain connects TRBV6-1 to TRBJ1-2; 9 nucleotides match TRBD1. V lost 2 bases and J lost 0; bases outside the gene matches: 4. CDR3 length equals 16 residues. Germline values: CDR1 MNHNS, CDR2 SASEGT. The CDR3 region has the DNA TGTGCCAGCAGTGAAAAGGGACAGGGAGCTAACTATGGCTACACCTTC. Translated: CASSEKGQGANYGYTF.

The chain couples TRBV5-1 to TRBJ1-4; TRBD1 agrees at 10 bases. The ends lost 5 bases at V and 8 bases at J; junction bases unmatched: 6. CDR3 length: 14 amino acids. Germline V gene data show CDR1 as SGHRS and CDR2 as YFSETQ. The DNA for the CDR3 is TGCGCCAGCAGAGTGACAGGGGGCCTCGAAAAACTGTTTTTT. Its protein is CASRVTGGLEKLFF. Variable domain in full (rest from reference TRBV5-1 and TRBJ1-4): KAGVTQTPRYLIKTRGQQVTLSCSPISGHRSVSWYQQTPGQGLQFLFEYFSETQRNKGNFPGRFSGRQFSNSRSEMNVSTLELGDSALYLCASRVTGGLEKLFFGSGTQLSVL.

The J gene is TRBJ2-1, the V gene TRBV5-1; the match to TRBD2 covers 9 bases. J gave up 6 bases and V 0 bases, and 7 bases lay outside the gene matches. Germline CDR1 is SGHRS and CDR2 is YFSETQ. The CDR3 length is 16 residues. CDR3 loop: CASSLGTREGFNEQFF. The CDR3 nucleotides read TGCGCCAGCAGCTTGGGAACGCGGGAGGGGTTCAATGAGCAGTTCTTC.

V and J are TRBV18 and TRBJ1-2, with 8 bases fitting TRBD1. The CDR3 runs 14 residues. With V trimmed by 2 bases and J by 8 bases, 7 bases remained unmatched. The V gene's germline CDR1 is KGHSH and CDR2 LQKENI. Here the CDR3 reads CASSPSQGEGGYTF. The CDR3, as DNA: TGTGCCAGCTCACCATCACAGGGGGAAGGAGGCTACACCTTC.

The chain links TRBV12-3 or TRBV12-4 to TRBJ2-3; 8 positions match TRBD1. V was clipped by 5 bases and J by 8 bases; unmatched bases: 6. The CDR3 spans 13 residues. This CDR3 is CASSIGQGVTQYF. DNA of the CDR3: TGTGCCAGCAGTATCGGACAGGGCGTTACGCAGTATTTT.

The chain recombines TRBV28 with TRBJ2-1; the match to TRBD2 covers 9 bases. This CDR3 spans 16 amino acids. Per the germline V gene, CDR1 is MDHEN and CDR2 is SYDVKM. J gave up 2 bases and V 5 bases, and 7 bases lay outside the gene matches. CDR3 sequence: CASSTPGGGAYNEQFF. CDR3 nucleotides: TGTGCCAGCAGTACCCCTGGCGGGGGGGCCTACAATGAGCAGTTCTTC.

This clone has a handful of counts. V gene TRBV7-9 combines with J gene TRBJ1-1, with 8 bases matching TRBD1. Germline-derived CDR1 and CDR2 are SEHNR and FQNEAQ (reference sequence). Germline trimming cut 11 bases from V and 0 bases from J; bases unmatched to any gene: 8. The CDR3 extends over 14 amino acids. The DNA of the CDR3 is TGTGCCGTCGGGACAGGTTCCATGAACACTGAAGCTTTCTTT. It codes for CAVGTGSMNTEAFF.

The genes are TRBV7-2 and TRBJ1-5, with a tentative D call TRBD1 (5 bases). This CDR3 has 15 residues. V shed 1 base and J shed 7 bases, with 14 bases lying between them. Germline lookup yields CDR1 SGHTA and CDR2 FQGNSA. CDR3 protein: CASSLGYPGRQPQHF. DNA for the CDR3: TGTGCCAGCAGCTTAGGCTACCCAGGGCGGCAGCCCCAGCATTTT.

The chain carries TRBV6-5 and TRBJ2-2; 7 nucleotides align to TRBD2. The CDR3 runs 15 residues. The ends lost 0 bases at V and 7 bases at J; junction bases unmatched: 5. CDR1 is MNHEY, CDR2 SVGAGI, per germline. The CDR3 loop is CASSYSAWGGGELFF. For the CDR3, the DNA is TGTGCCAGCAGTTACTCGGCCTGGGGGGGCGGGGAGCTGTTTTTT.

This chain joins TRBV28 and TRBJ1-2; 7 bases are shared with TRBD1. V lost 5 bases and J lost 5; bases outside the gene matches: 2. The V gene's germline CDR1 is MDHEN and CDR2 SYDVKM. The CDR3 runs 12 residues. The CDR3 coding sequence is TGTGCCAGCAGTCGGACAGGTTATGGCTACACCTTC. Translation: CASSRTGYGYTF.

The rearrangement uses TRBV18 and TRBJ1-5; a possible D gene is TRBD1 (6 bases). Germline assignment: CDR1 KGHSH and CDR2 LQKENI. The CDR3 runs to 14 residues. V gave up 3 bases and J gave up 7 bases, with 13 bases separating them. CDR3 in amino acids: CASSPQGRGQPQHF. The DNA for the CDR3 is TGTGCCAGCTCACCCCAGGGGAGGGGACAGCCCCAGCATTTT.

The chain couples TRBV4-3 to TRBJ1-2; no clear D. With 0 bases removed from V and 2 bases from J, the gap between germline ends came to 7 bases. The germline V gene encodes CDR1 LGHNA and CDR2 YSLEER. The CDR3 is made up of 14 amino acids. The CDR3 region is CASSQEYGNYGYTF. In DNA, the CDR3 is TGCGCCAGCAGCCAAGAATACGGGAACTATGGCTACACCTTC.

CDR3 nucleotide sequence: TGCGCCAGCAGCCCATCGGGACAGGCTGGAAACACCATATATTTT. It codes for CASSPSGQAGNTIYF. V gene TRBV5-1 combines with J gene TRBJ1-3; 8 positions agree with TRBD1. CDR3 length: 15 residues. Trimming removed 4 bases from V and 2 bases from J; junction bases left unmatched: 5. Germline loops: CDR1 SGHRS, CDR2 YFSETQ.

The CDR3 bases are TGTGCCAGCAGTTTATTCCGGGACTTAAGGAGTCAAGCTTTCTTT. This encodes CASSLFRDLRSQAFF. The chain couples TRBV27 to TRBJ1-1, with a weak D call TRBD1 (5 bases). The CDR3 totals 15 residues. Germline V gives CDR1 MNHEY, CDR2 SMNVEV (reference sequence). Trimming took off 1 base at V and 9 bases at J, with 18 bases between the two ends.